This is a list of T cell receptor beta chains from one sample in a study of CXCR3-negative and CXCR3-positive naive CD8 T cells. TCRdb derives one entry per CDR3 protein from the 5' RACE reads, leaving out DNA. Recorded here are about 82,000 distinct CDR3 sequences; the top ten clones represent approximately 0.99%. Sequencing was carried out using naive CXCR3- CD8+ T cells from blood. These receptors were obtained from a human donor in good health. Some clones in this sample may be carry-over from other donors' samples. The CDR3 runs from the conserved cysteine through the conserved F or W.

TRBJ2-1 TRBV28 CASSYPRGLDLDEQFF
TRBJ2-7 TRBV29-1 CSVEGDRVYEQYF
TRBJ1-6 TRBV3-1 CASSQLTGTGHNSPLHF
TRBJ2-1 TRBV28 CASSPAAGGHYNEQFF
TRBJ2-2 TRBV5-6 CASSSPLGTSGPLGRNTGELFF
TRBJ1-5 TRBV21-1 CASNPGDTGEGYSNQPQHF
TRBJ2-2 TRBV29-1 CSVRTSGSRNTGELFF
TRBJ2-3 TRBV20-1 CSALAGHTDTQYF
TRBJ2-7 TRBV7-2 CASSLLEYYEQYF
TRBJ2-5 TRBV7-6 CASSLGPKGKGLEETQYF
TRBJ1-1 TRBV20-1 CSARDRAQLGTEAFF
TRBJ2-4 TRBV20-1 CSARVDRSTKNIQYF
TRBJ1-2 TRBV13 CASRSTVTNYGYTF
TRBJ1-5 TRBV12-3/TRBV12-4 CASRTGGNSNQPQHF
TRBJ2-7 TRBV23-1 CASSQSFRGYEQYF
TRBJ2-1 TRBV5-1 CASSLVQGIYNEQFF
TRBJ1-2 TRBV3-1 CASSLPGQDYGYTF
TRBJ2-1 TRBV4-3 CASSQVGPRFTRRDNEQFF
TRBJ2-1 TRBV7-9 CASRYGGNEQFF
TRBJ1-2 TRBV12-3/TRBV12-4 CASSLSYGQGKVKYGYTF
TRBJ2-7 TRBV5-1 CASSVLPGAAYEQYF
TRBJ2-7 TRBV20-1 CSAESGTGGNYEQYF
TRBJ2-7 TRBV4-3 CASSQEETGSSYEQYF
TRBJ2-5 TRBV29-1 CSAGEIIEGKETQYF
TRBJ2-1 TRBV7-8 CASSLYTSEADNEQFF
TRBJ2-7 TRBV20-1 CSARDPQGLPGEQYF
TRBJ2-3 TRBV6-2/TRBV6-3 CASSSKLVAGFGTDTQYF
TRBJ2-2 TRBV30 CAWRPRGTGELFF
TRBJ2-1 TRBV11-1 CASSFDYYENEQFF
TRBJ2-3 TRBV29-1 CSVGEGTGLWDTDTQYF
TRBJ2-1 TRBV3-1 CASSPFAGGPAYNEQFF
TRBJ2-6 TRBV6-2/TRBV6-3 CASSYRISGANVLTF
TRBJ2-7 TRBV11-3 CASSSRQGPYEQYF